The 26 T cell receptor beta chains presented below share a single source sample, sequenced in a study of cytomegalovirus exposure and HLA in healthy donors. PCR amplification relied on 60 Vbeta primers (plus 13 Jbeta primers). The assay was immunoSEQ multiplex PCR, and TCRdb's table has in-frame clones only and misses some. Of more than 90,000 clones detected, 78% appear once; the ten largest clones hold 3% to 4%. Sequencing input: PBMCs. These receptors all stem from a woman in her 40s in good health and CMV-seronegative.

This clone was picked up a small number of times. The V and J genes are TRBV11-3 and TRBJ2-3, with 7 bases fitting TRBD1. The V gene end was trimmed by 1 base and the J gene end by 3 bases; junction bases not matched to a gene: 4. The CDR3 covers 15 residues. Looked up from germline, CDR1 is SGHNT and CDR2 is YENEEA. CDR3 DNA: TGTGCCAGCAGCTTAGGGGGCAGGGGGACAGATACGCAGTATTTT. Translated, it gives CASSLGGRGTDTQYF.

The V and J genes are TRBV9 and TRBJ2-7; TRBD1 agrees at 11 bases. Germline V gene sequence: CDR1 SGDLS, CDR2 YYNGEE. V lost 0 bases and J lost 7; bases outside the gene matches: 6. CDR3 length: 15 residues. The CDR3 loop is CASSVEGQGAREQYF. CDR3 in DNA: TGTGCCAGCAGCGTAGAAGGACAGGGGGCGCGGGAGCAGTACTTC. The full variable domain, completed using reference TRBV9 and TRBJ2-7, is DSGVTQTPKHLITATGQRVTLRCSPRSGDLSVYWYQQSLDQGLQFLIQYYNGEERAKGNILERFSAQQFPDLHSELNLSSLELGDSALYFCASSVEGQGAREQYFGPGTRLTVT.

The chain recombines TRBV4-2 with TRBJ1-2; 7 positions match TRBD1. The V gene end was trimmed by 0 bases and the J gene end by 2 bases; junction bases not matched to a gene: 3. The CDR3 is made up of 15 amino acids. Germline V gene data show CDR1 as LGHNA and CDR2 as YNFKEQ. This CDR3 is CASSQETQGNYGYTF. In nucleotides, the CDR3 is TGTGCCAGCAGCCAAGAAACACAGGGGAACTATGGCTACACCTTC.

This rearrangement joins TRBV5-4 to TRBJ2-3; TRBD2 agrees at 10 bases. V lost 5 bases to trimming and J lost 6 bases; unmatched junction nucleotides: 9. Germline V gene lookup returns CDR1 SGHNT and CDR2 YYREEE (reference sequence). The CDR3 sequence is 15 residues long. CDR3 DNA sequence: TGTGCCAGCAGTGACAGCGGGAGGGCCGGGGATACGCAGTATTTT. It is translated as CASSDSGRAGDTQYF.

The chain recombines TRBV28 with TRBJ2-5; D possibly corresponds to TRBD2 (5 bases). CDR3 length: 12 residues. Germline V gene lookup returns CDR1 MDHEN and CDR2 SYDVKM. The ends were cut back, 6 bases at V and 3 bases at J, with 8 bases in the middle. The CDR3: CASSPREETQYF. CDR3 nucleotide sequence: TGTGCCAGCAGCCCGAGGGAAGAGACCCAGTACTTC. Based on the CDR3 plus reference TRBV28 and TRBJ2-5, the full variable domain is DVKVTQSSRYLVKRTGEKVFLECVQDMDHENMFWYRQDPGLGLRLIYFSYDVKMKEKGDIPEGYSVSREKKERFSLILESASTNQTSMYLCASSPREETQYFGPGTRLLVL.

V is TRBV27 and J is TRBJ1-1; the match to TRBD1 covers 9 bases. The V gene's germline CDR1 is MNHEY and CDR2 SMNVEV (reference sequence). The junction had 4 bases not matched to a gene; V was cut back by 4 bases and J by 7 bases. The CDR3 is made up of 13 amino acids. DNA for the CDR3: TGTGCCAGCAGTTCGGGACAGGGTCGTGAAGCTTTCTTT. It specifies CASSSGQGREAFF.

This clone was detected only once. J is TRBJ1-5 and V is TRBV19; 7 bases match TRBD1. This CDR3 is 14 amino acids long. Germline V gives CDR1 LNHDA, CDR2 SQIVND (reference sequence). After removal of 3 bases from V and 2 bases from J, the junction contained 1 base not matched to a gene. The DNA of the CDR3 is TGTGCCAGTAGTATTACAGGGGGCAATCAGCCCCAGCATTTT. It specifies CASSITGGNQPQHF.

The gene calls are TRBV27 and TRBJ2-1; the match to TRBD2 covers 14 bases. CDR3 length: 17 residues. J was trimmed by 6 bases and V by 4 bases; bases with no gene match: 8. Germline V gene data show CDR1 as MNHEY and CDR2 as SMNVEV (reference sequence). The CDR3: CASSSLPGTSGSNEQFF. Here the CDR3 DNA reads TGTGCCAGCAGTTCCCTCCCCGGGACTAGCGGGAGCAATGAGCAGTTCTTC.

V gene TRBV6-5 combines with J gene TRBJ1-1; D gene unclear. CDR1 is MNHEY, CDR2 SVGAGI, per germline. This CDR3 is 15 amino acids long. Trimming removed 2 bases from V and 0 bases from J, with 10 bases in between. In DNA, the CDR3 is TGTGCCAGCAGTTACGGAGCAGCCCTGAACACTGAAGCTTTCTTT. This gives the protein CASSYGAALNTEAFF.

This clone was seen only a few times. This chain joins TRBV11-2 and TRBJ1-4; 8 bases map to TRBD1. V dropped 5 bases and J dropped 4; count of bases not matched to a gene: 6. The CDR3 loop spans 15 amino acids. Germline CDR1 and CDR2: SGHAT and FQNNGV. The CDR3 sequence: CASSPQGAGNEKLFF. The CDR3 DNA reads as TGTGCCAGCAGCCCCCAGGGGGCGGGTAATGAAAAACTGTTTTTT.

This chain uses TRBV27 with TRBJ2-5, with 8 bases matching TRBD2. Per germline, CDR1 MNHEY and CDR2 SMNVEV (reference sequence). This CDR3 contains 15 residues. The V gene end was trimmed by 6 bases and the J gene end by 5 bases; junction bases not matched to a gene: 11. The CDR3 DNA reads as TGTGCCAGCAGGGAGTGGACGGGAGGGGCGGAGACCCAGTACTTC. Translation gives CASREWTGGAETQYF.

This chain links TRBV7-9 with TRBJ2-4; D uncertain. CDR3 length equals 15 residues. Germline-derived CDR1 and CDR2 are SEHNR and FQNEAQ (reference sequence). V lost 4 bases, J lost 0 bases, and 10 bases lay in between. Here the CDR3 reads CASSSSTLAKNIQYF. CDR3 sequence (DNA): TGTGCCAGCAGCTCTTCGACACTAGCCAAAAACATTCAGTACTTC.

The chain combines TRBV19 with TRBJ2-1; possible D gene TRBD2, 7 bases. Looked up from germline, CDR1 is LNHDA and CDR2 is SQIVND (reference sequence). This CDR3 contains 16 residues. V gave up 5 bases and J gave up 0 bases, with 14 bases separating them. The chain's CDR3 is CASSSRGADSYNEQFF. As DNA, the CDR3 is TGTGCCAGTAGTTCCCGGGGGGCCGACTCCTACAATGAGCAGTTCTTC.

The rearrangement links TRBV7-2 to TRBJ2-5, with a tentative D call TRBD2 (7 bases). The V gene lost 4 bases and the J gene lost 11 bases, with 17 bases spanning the gap. This CDR3 spans 13 amino acids. Per the germline V gene, CDR1 is SGHTA and CDR2 is FQGNSA. DNA for the CDR3: TGTGCCAGCAGCTCACGGGGGGCTTGGGAGCAGTACTTC. Protein sequence: CASSSRGAWEQYF. Full variable domain (outside the CDR3, taken from reference TRBV7-2 and TRBJ2-5): GAGVSQSPSNKVTEKGKDVELRCDPISGHTALYWYRQSLGQGLEFLIYFQGNSAPDKSGLPSDRFSAERTGGSVSTLTIQRTQQEDSAVYLCASSSRGAWEQYFGPGTRLLVL.

The chain recombines TRBV27 with TRBJ2-1; 7 bases agree with TRBD2. Germline CDR1 is MNHEY and CDR2 is SMNVEV (reference sequence). With 4 bases clipped from V and 7 bases from J, the junction kept 10 bases outside the gene matches. This CDR3 comprises 15 residues. CDR3 DNA sequence: TGTGCCAGCAGTTCCCTGCGGGAGTATTTGAATGAGCAGTTCTTC. It specifies CASSSLREYLNEQFF.

This clone turned up a few times. This chain links TRBV2 with TRBJ2-7; tentatively, D is TRBD2 (6 bases). The V gene lost 7 bases and the J gene lost 2 bases, with 24 bases spanning the gap. This CDR3 comprises 17 residues. From germline, CDR1 is SNHLY and CDR2 FYNNEI. Written as DNA, the CDR3 is TGTGCCAGCAAGGCAGGGAGGACGCGGATTCCCCCCTACGAGCAGTACTTC. As protein: CASKAGRTRIPPYEQYF.

The J gene is TRBJ2-3, the V gene TRBV2, with D perhaps TRBD1 (6 bases). V shed 11 bases and J shed 0 bases, with 21 bases lying between them. Germline V lookup: CDR1 SNHLY, CDR2 FYNNEI. The CDR3 contains 16 residues. This CDR3 is CAGTRQAVTSTDTQYF. The CDR3 DNA reads as TGTGCCGGGACGAGACAGGCGGTGACTAGCACAGATACGCAGTATTTT.

The chain links TRBV19 to TRBJ1-2; TRBD1 matches 7 bases. Germline lookup yields CDR1 LNHDA and CDR2 SQIVND (reference sequence). The CDR3 is 14 residues long. V trimming: 6 bases; J trimming: 8 bases; junction bases outside the gene matches: 12. The CDR3: CASRNDRASRGYTF. CDR3 sequence (DNA): TGTGCCAGTAGGAATGACAGGGCTAGTCGGGGCTACACCTTC.

This chain connects TRBV28 to TRBJ2-7; 9 bases match TRBD2. The CDR3 spans 17 residues. Losses at the gene ends were 7 bases for V and 0 bases for J; bases not matched to a gene: 13. Germline lookup yields CDR1 MDHEN and CDR2 SYDVKM. This chain's CDR3 is CASIISGGKRDSYEQYF. CDR3 bases: TGTGCCAGCATCATCAGCGGGGGGAAGAGGGACTCCTACGAGCAGTACTTC.

Worth noting for this clone: At one end, the junction sequence differs from germline, possibly due to a read error. The same CDR3 also results from other DNA sequences found in this sample. The chain has TRBV5-1 and TRBJ2-7, with D possibly matching TRBD1 (6 bases). The CDR3 spans 15 residues. Germline assignment: CDR1 SGHRS and CDR2 YFSETQ. The CDR3 spells CASSLAPGQGMGQYF. The CDR3 DNA reads as TGCGCCAGTAGCTTGGCCCCGGGACAAGGGATGGGGCAGTACTTC.

The J gene is TRBJ1-4, the V gene TRBV9, with D possibly matching TRBD1 (5 bases). The CDR3 runs to 15 residues. Deletions cut 3 bases from V and 0 bases from J, with 9 bases between. Germline CDR1 is SGDLS and CDR2 is YYNGEE. CDR3 in amino acids: CASSAQGSTNEKLFF. CDR3 DNA sequence: TGTGCCAGCAGCGCGCAGGGTTCAACTAATGAAAAACTGTTTTTT.

The V gene is TRBV28, the J gene TRBJ2-1, with D tentatively TRBD2 (6 bases). This CDR3 region has 13 residues. CDR1 is MDHEN and CDR2 is SYDVKM in the germline V gene. The ends were cut back, 8 bases at V and 2 bases at J, with 10 bases in the middle. In DNA form, the CDR3 reads TGTGCCAGCTCCACTAGCACCTACAATGAGCAGTTCTTC. As protein: CASSTSTYNEQFF.

The chain combines TRBV25-1 with TRBJ2-1; TRBD1 is a possible D gene (6 bases). The CDR3 extends over 14 amino acids. Germline V CDR1 and CDR2: MGHDK, SYGVNS. Trimming took off 5 bases at V and 7 bases at J, with 15 bases between the two ends. The CDR3 loop is CASSPNRVRNEQFF. The CDR3 DNA reads TGTGCCAGCAGTCCCAACAGGGTGAGGAATGAGCAGTTCTTC.

This clone appeared once. CDR3 sequence (DNA): TGTGCCAGCAGTAATAGCGGGACAGATACGCAGTATTTT. Translation: CASSNSGTDTQYF. The chain couples TRBV6-4 to TRBJ2-3, with 7 bases lining up with TRBD2. The CDR3 contains 13 residues. J lost 3 bases, V lost 5 bases, and 2 bases had no gene match. Germline lookup yields CDR1 MRHNA and CDR2 SNTAGT.

As DNA, the CDR3 is TGCGCCAGCAGCTTCTCCGGGACAGGGGTTAATGGCTACACCTTC. Translated: CASSFSGTGVNGYTF. V usage is TRBV5-1 and J usage is TRBJ1-2; 10 nucleotides line up with TRBD1. The CDR3 is 15 residues long. The J segment lost 6 bases and the V segment lost 2 bases, leaving 7 bases of the junction unmatched. The germline CDR1 and CDR2 sequences are SGHRS and YFSETQ.

This clone was seen a handful of times. V and J are TRBV5-6 and TRBJ2-7; 7 positions match TRBD1. Germline values: CDR1 SGHDT, CDR2 YYEEEE. The CDR3 sequence is 13 residues long. V dropped 4 bases and J dropped 2; count of bases not matched to a gene: 3. The DNA of the CDR3 is TGTGCCAGCAGCCGAGGACAGGCCTACGAGCAGTACTTC. Its protein product is CASSRGQAYEQYF.